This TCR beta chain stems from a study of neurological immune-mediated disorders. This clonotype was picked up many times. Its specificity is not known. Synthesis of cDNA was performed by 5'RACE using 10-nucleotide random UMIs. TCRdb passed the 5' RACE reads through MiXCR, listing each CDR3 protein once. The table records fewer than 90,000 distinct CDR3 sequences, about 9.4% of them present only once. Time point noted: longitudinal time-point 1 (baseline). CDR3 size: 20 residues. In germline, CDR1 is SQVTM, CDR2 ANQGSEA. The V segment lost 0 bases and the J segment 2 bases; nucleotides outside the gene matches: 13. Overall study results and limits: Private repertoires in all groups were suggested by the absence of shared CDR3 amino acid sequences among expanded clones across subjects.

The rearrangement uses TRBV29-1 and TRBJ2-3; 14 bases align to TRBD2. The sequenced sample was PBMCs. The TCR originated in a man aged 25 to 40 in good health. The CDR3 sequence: CSVEDLWAGTSGSLTDTQYF. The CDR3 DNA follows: TGCAGCGTTGAAGATCTCTGGGCCGGGACTAGCGGGAGCCTCACAGATACGCAGTATTTT.